This T cell receptor beta chain was observed in a study of cytomegalovirus exposure and HLA in healthy donors. PCR employed 60 Vbeta and 13 Jbeta primers. Data came from immunoSEQ multiplex PCR; TCRdb stores just in-frame clones and leaves some out. The repertoire table contains roughly 120,000 clones. V was shortened by 0 bases and J by 1 base, with 5 bases between the two germline ends. The CDR3 extends over 13 amino acids. The receptor's source is a man aged 18 to 29 in good health and CMV-seronegative. The sequencing sample was made of PBMCs. V and J are TRBV5-7 and TRBJ2-7; no firm D call. TRBV5-7 is designated an ORF whose function remains uncertain. CDR3 protein: CASSLVVSYEQYF. CDR3 coding DNA: TGTGCCAGCAGCTTGGTAGTATCCTACGAGCAGTACTTC.